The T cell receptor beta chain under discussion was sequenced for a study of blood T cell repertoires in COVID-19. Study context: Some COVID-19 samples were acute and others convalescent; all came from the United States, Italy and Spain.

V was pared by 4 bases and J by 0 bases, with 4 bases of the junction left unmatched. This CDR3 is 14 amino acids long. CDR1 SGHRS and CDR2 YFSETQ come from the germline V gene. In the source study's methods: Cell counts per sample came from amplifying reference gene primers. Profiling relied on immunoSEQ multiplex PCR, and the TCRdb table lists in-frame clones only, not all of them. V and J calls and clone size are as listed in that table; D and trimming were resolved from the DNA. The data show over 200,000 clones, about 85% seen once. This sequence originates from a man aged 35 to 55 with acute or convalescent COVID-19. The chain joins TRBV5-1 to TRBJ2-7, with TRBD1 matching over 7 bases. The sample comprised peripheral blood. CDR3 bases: TGCGCCAGCAGCCACAGACAGGGCTCCTACGAGCAGTACTTC. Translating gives CASSHRQGSYEQYF.